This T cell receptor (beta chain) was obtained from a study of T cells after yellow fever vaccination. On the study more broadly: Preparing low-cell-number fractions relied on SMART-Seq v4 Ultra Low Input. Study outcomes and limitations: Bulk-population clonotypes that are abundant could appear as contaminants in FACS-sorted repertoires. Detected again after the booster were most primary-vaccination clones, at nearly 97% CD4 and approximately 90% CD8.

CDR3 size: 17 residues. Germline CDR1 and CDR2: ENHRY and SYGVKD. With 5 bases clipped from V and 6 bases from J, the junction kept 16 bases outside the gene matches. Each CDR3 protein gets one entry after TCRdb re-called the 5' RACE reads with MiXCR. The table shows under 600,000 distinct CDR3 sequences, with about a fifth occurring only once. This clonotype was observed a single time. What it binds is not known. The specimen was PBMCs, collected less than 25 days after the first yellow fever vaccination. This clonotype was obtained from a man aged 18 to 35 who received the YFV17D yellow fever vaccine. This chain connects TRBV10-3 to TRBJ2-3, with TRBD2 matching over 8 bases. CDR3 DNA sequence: TGTGCCATCAGTTCCCGTGACTCGCGGGGGGCAACCGATACGCAGTATTTT. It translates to CAISSRDSRGATDTQYF.